The rows below give T cell receptor beta chains drawn from one sample of a study of human T cells and chemical hapten exposure. One entry per CDR3 protein, called by TCRdb with MiXCR from the RACE reads. The sample gives roughly 100,000 distinct CDR3 sequences, about 10% of which show up once; 3% to 4.5% is in the top ten. This sample comprised whole blood, obtained in connection with sensitization to the hapten diphenylcyclopropenone (DPC). These receptors were obtained from a woman aged 40 to 55 with alopecia areata. Some clones in this sample may be carry-over from other donors' samples. Both conserved end residues are part of each CDR3. The D gene is left open where the match is weak. The size entry is marked missing in some rows and otherwise reads once, few, many or a size class.

v_call,d_call,j_call,clone_size,cdr3_aa,cdr3_nt
TRBV10-2,NA,TRBJ2-2,NA,CASSEYLNTGELFF,TGCGCCAGCAGTGAGTACCTGAACACCGGGGAGCTGTTTTTT
TRBV3-1,TRBD2,TRBJ2-3,many,CASSPSGVGKDTQYF,TGTGCCAGCAGCCCAAGCGGGGTGGGAAAAGATACGCAGTATTTT
TRBV3-1,NA,TRBJ2-7,many,CASSPTRQGPHEQYF,TGTGCCAGCAGCCCGACTAGACAGGGTCCCCACGAGCAGTACTTC
TRBV19,NA,TRBJ2-2,many,CASSTQGVTGELFF,TGTGCCAGTAGTACGCAGGGTGTTACCGGGGAGCTGTTTTTT
TRBV5-5,NA,TRBJ1-2,NA,CASSLDIYGYTF,TGTGCCAGCAGCTTGGACATCTATGGCTACACCTTC
TRBV7-2,NA,TRBJ1-1,few,CASSLAGRGVMNTEAFF,TGTGCCAGCAGCTTAGCGGGAAGAGGCGTAATGAACACTGAAGCTTTCTTT
TRBV5-1,TRBD1,TRBJ1-6,many,CASSPGTADNSPLHF,TGCGCCAGCAGCCCAGGGACAGCCGATAATTCACCCCTCCACTTT
TRBV12-3/TRBV12-4,TRBD1,TRBJ2-7,many,CASSPLRSRTGKFEQYF,TGTGCCAGCAGCCCCTTACGGTCACGGACAGGGAAATTCGAGCAGTACTTC
TRBV7-2,NA,TRBJ2-7,few,CASTTGLASDEQYF,TGTGCCAGCACCACGGGTCTAGCGAGCGACGAGCAGTACTTC
TRBV2,TRBD2,TRBJ2-1,few,CASPGLAGGGEQFF,TGTGCCAGCCCCGGACTAGCGGGAGGAGGCGAGCAGTTCTTC
TRBV7-2,TRBD1,TRBJ2-3,many,CASSIGTESTQYF,TGTGCCAGCAGCATCGGGACAGAATCTACGCAGTATTTT
TRBV4-3,TRBD2,TRBJ2-1,few,CASSQESSGGAGNEQFF,TGCGCCAGCAGCCAAGAATCTAGCGGGGGGGCCGGGAATGAGCAGTTCTTC
TRBV7-9,NA,TRBJ2-7,few,CASSPTPSYEQYF,TGTGCCAGCAGCCCAACCCCCAGCTACGAGCAGTACTTC
TRBV28,NA,TRBJ1-2,few,CASSRGQSRKYNYGYTF,TGTGCCAGCAGTCGAGGACAATCCAGGAAATATAACTATGGCTACACCTTC
TRBV11-2,NA,TRBJ2-3,many,CASSFESTDTQYF,TGTGCCAGCAGCTTTGAAAGCACAGATACGCAGTATTTT
TRBV14,TRBD2,TRBJ2-5,NA,CASSQVGRARGQETQYF,TGTGCCAGCAGCCAAGTCGGGAGGGCCCGGGGACAAGAGACCCAGTACTTC
TRBV18,NA,TRBJ1-5,NA,CASSRAGGNQPQHF,TGTGCCAGCTCACGGGCAGGGGGCAATCAGCCCCAGCATTTT
TRBV3-1,NA,TRBJ2-1,NA,CASSHRYGEQFF,TGTGCCAGCAGCCATAGGTACGGTGAGCAGTTCTTC
TRBV6-5,TRBD1,TRBJ1-2,NA,CASSKGQTINYGYTF,TGTGCCAGCAGCAAGGGACAGACCATTAACTATGGCTACACCTTC
TRBV4-2,NA,TRBJ2-2,many,CASSQDSGNTPSTGELFF,TGTGCCAGCAGCCAAGACTCGGGGAACACCCCGTCCACCGGGGAGCTGTTTTTT
TRBV4-1,NA,TRBJ2-1,many,CASSQVEGNEQFF,TGCGCCAGCAGCCAAGTTGAAGGCAATGAGCAGTTCTTC
TRBV11-2,NA,TRBJ1-1,few,CASSQGRANTEAFF,TGTGCCAGCAGTCAAGGACGGGCGAACACTGAAGCTTTCTTT
TRBV6-6,NA,TRBJ1-5,NA,CASSYTRGRLEHF,TGTGCCAGCAGTTACACCCGGGGCCGGCTGGAGCATTTT
TRBV3-2,NA,TRBJ1-4,NA,CASSQDRTVASEKLFF,TGTGCCAGCAGCCAAGATAGGACAGTAGCCTCAGAAAAACTGTTTTTT